This T cell receptor beta chain was captured by sequencing in a study of regulatory T cells in long-lasting Graves disease. Findings and limits, study-wide: Clonotypes that were public and shared totalled approximately 2,800 in persistent patients versus about a thousand in new patients.

This clonotype was seen only a few times. Its specificity is not known. Time point defined: newly diagnosed GD, antithyroid drugs for less than 3 months. Researchers made the TCR library from RNA that was extracted from PBMCs. Germline V gene lookup returns CDR1 GTSNPN and CDR2 SVGIG (reference sequence). The V and J ends lost 2 bases and 2 bases respectively, with 10 bases between them. This CDR3 has 13 amino acids. The TCR beta library used iRepertoire HTBI primers with Arm-PCR amplification of CDR3. Each CDR3 protein is one row after TCRdb ran MiXCR on the multiplex PCR reads. The sample shows about 310,000 distinct CDR3 sequences, over 15% of them seen only once.

The chain recombines TRBV30 with TRBJ2-7, with D tentatively TRBD2 (5 bases). Sequencing used peripheral blood mononuclear cells (PBMCs), obtained at new diagnosis, from a patient treated with antithyroid drugs. This clonotype originated in a female donor with Graves disease. The CDR3 coding sequence is TGTGCCTGGAGTCTAGCCTACACCTACGAGCAGTACTTC. It is translated as CAWSLAYTYEQYF.